This T cell receptor beta chain was captured by sequencing in a study of human T cells and chemical hapten exposure. Overall study: The upper back received 0.01% DPC by patch testing, with results read at 6 days.

Broader study findings: Clustering by CDR3 similarity yielded significantly more large clusters from expanded TCRs than controls.

In the library, unique molecular identifiers were attached to individual cDNA molecules. TCRdb analysed the RACE reads with MiXCR anew, one entry per CDR3 protein. The table shows approximately 400,000 distinct CDR3 sequences, with more than 4.5% occurring only once. Time point in this sample: patch test 1, 2 weeks after DPC sensitization. Treatment meaning: therapeutic diphenylcyclopropenone sensitization with weekly scalp DPC. A word on this clonotype: Its antigen is unknown.

V shed 7 bases, J shed 5 bases, and the junction held 16 bases outside the gene matches. Germline loops: CDR1 MNHEY, CDR2 SVGEGT. This CDR3 is 16 amino acids long. The rearrangement uses TRBV6-2 or TRBV6-3 and TRBJ2-7, with 8 bases identical to TRBD2. The clonotype was recovered from a woman aged 50 to 60 with alopecia areata. Some clones in this sample may be carry-over from other donors' samples. The sequences come from whole blood, collected in connection with sensitization to the hapten diphenylcyclopropenone (DPC). The chain's CDR3 is CASTKRLIAGTNEQYF. The CDR3 region has the DNA TGTGCCAGCACCAAACGACTAATAGCGGGAACGAACGAGCAGTACTTC.